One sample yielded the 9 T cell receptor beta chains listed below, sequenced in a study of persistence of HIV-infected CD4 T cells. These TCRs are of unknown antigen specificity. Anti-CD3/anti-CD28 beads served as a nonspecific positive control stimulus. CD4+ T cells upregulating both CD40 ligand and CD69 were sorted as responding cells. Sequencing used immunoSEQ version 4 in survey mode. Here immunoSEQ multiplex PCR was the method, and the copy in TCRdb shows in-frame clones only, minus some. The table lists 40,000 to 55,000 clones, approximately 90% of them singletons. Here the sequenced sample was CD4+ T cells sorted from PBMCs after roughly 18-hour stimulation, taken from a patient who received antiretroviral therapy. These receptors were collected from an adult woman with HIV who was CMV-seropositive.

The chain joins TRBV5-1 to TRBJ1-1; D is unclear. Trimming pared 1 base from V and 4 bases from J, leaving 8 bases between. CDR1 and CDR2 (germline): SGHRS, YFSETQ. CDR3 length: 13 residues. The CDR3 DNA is TGCGCCAGCAGCTTGATGGCCGCCACTGAAGCTTTCTTT. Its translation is CASSLMAATEAFF.

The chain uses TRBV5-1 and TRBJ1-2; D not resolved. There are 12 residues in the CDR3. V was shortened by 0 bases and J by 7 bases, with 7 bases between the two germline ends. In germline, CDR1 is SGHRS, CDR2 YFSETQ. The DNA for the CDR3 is TGCGCCAGCAGCTTGGTAGACTTTGGCTACACCTTC. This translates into CASSLVDFGYTF.

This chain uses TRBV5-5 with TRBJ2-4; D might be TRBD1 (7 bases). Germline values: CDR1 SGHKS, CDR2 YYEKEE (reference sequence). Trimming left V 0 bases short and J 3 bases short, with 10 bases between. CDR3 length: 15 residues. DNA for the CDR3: TGTGCCAGCAGCTTGGCAGGGGGAGGCAAAAACATTCAGTACTTC. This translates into CASSLAGGGKNIQYF.

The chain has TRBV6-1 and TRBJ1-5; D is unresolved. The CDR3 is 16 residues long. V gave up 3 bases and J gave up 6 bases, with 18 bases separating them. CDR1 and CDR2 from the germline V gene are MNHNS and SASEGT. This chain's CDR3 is CASSEAGVLGIQPQHF. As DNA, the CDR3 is TGTGCCAGCAGTGAGGCTGGGGTATTGGGTATTCAGCCCCAGCATTTT.

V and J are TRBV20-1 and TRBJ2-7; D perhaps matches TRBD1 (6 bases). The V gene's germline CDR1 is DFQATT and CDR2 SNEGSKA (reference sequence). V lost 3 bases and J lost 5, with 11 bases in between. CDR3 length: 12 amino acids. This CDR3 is CSASTGSHEQYF. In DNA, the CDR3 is TGCAGTGCTAGTACAGGGAGCCACGAGCAGTACTTC.

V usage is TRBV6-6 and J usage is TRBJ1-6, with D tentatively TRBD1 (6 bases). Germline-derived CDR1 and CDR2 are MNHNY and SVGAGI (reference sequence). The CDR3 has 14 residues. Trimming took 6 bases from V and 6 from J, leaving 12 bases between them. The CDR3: CASRIDRINSPLHF. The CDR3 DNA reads TGTGCCAGCAGGATCGACAGGATTAATTCACCCCTCCACTTT.

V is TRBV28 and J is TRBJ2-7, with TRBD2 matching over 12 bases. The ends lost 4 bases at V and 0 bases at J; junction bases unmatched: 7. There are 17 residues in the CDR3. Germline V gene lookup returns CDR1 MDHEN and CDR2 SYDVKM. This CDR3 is CASSSQTSGGPSYEQYF. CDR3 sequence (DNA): TGTGCCAGCAGTTCCCAGACTAGCGGGGGTCCCTCCTACGAGCAGTACTTC.

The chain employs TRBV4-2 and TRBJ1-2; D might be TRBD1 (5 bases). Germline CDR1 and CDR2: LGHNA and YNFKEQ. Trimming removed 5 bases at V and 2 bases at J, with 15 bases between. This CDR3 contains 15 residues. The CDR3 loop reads CASSLLQVANYGYTF. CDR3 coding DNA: TGTGCCAGCAGCTTACTACAGGTTGCAAACTATGGCTACACCTTC.

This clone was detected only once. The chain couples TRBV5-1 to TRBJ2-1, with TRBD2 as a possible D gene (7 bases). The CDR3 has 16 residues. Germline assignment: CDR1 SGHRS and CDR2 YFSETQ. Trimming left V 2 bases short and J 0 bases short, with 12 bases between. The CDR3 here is CASSLGGASSYNEQFF. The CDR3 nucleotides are TGCGCCAGCAGCTTAGGGGGGGCGAGCTCCTACAATGAGCAGTTCTTC.